These 20 T cell receptor beta chains share one sample of origin, sequenced in a study of T-cell reconstitution after alpha-beta-depleted transplantation in children (dated by TCRdb to 2016 to 2018). Library creation used PCR. Sequencing instrument: Illumina HiSeq 2500. TCR libraries were prepared with molecular barcoding, using unique molecular identifiers to normalize TCRbeta repertoire quantification. In-frame beta chains were kept once TCRdb had trimmed the public reads at Q25 with fastp and called clones with MiXCR. Rows matching on CDR3 protein sequence are summarized as one entry with the most common DNA and genes. A total of around 440,000 distinct CDR3 sequences appear in this sample, around 15% of them only once. Together, the top ten hold approximately 29% of the sample. Interpreted using the paper, the treatment or condition label stands for: allogeneic hematopoietic cell transplantation with graft depleted of TCRalphabeta T cells and CD19 B cells.

Sequencing was performed on PBMCs, mostly from graft donor cells, taken 360 days after TCRalphabeta/CD19-depleted stem cell transplant. The receptors derive from a boy younger than two who had a stem cell transplant for Wiskott-Aldrich syndrome, so the T cells may come from the graft donor.

The chain combines TRBV20-1 with TRBJ2-2, with 9 bases that match TRBD2. Unmatched junction bases numbered 9, after V lost 3 bases and J lost 4 bases. Per the germline V gene, CDR1 is DFQATT and CDR2 is SNEGSKA (reference sequence). This CDR3 contains 16 residues. CDR3 loop: CSARRPSGKGTGELFF. In nucleotides, the CDR3 is TGCAGTGCTAGGAGGCCTAGCGGGAAGGGCACCGGGGAGCTGTTTTTT.

The chain couples TRBV9 to TRBJ2-1; D gene uncertain. Germline CDR1 is SGDLS and CDR2 is YYNGEE. The CDR3 runs to 13 residues. The ends were cut back, 4 bases at V and 1 base at J, with 6 bases in the middle. CDR3 loop: CASSSRSYNEQFF. DNA for the CDR3: TGTGCCAGCAGCTCGCGGTCCTACAATGAGCAGTTCTTC.

This clonotype was recorded at least ten times. This chain links TRBV4-3 with TRBJ2-1; 14 bases are shared with TRBD2. CDR1 LGHNA and CDR2 YSLEER come from the germline V gene. The CDR3 loop spans 19 amino acids. V shed 2 bases, J shed 4 bases, and the junction held 10 bases outside the gene matches. This CDR3 is CASSQSGTSGRSKYNEQFF. The CDR3 bases are TGCGCCAGCAGCCAAAGCGGGACTAGCGGGAGATCGAAGTACAATGAGCAGTTCTTC.

The chain joins TRBV21-1 to TRBJ2-7; the table's D call of TRBD1 was not tested on the DNA. TRBV21-1 is flagged as a pseudogene. The CDR3 sequence is 13 residues long. In DNA, the CDR3 is TGTGCCAGCAACGACAGGGTCGACTACGAGCAGTACTTC. As protein: CASNDRVDYEQYF.

The chain carries TRBV20-1 and TRBJ2-4; D is possibly TRBD1 (6 bases). This CDR3 region has 14 residues. Germline lookup yields CDR1 DFQATT and CDR2 SNEGSKA (reference sequence). With 1 base removed from V and 2 bases from J, the gap between germline ends came to 9 bases. The CDR3 is CSARGRGTKNIQYF. The DNA of the CDR3 is TGCAGTGCTAGAGGCAGGGGAACCAAAAACATTCAGTACTTC.

This clonotype appeared a few times. The chain couples TRBV9 to TRBJ1-2; 7 bases fit TRBD1. CDR3 length equals 16 residues. V was pared by 0 bases and J by 7 bases, with 12 bases of the junction left unmatched. Germline V lookup: CDR1 SGDLS, CDR2 YYNGEE. The CDR3 DNA sequence: TGTGCCAGCAGCGTAGCCCGGGACAGACTGGATGGTGGCTACACCTTC. Translating it yields CASSVARDRLDGGYTF. Full variable domain (outside the CDR3, taken from reference TRBV9 and TRBJ1-2): DSGVTQTPKHLITATGQRVTLRCSPRSGDLSVYWYQQSLDQGLQFLIQYYNGEERAKGNILERFSAQQFPDLHSELNLSSLELGDSALYFCASSVARDRLDGGYTFGSGTRLTVV.

This clonotype was seen only a few times. The J gene is TRBJ2-3, the V gene TRBV9; TRBD2 might be the D (5 bases). V was shortened by 4 bases and J by 0 bases, with 12 bases between the two germline ends. Germline V gene data show CDR1 as SGDLS and CDR2 as YYNGEE. This CDR3 has 15 residues. CDR3 nucleotide sequence: TGTGCCAGCAGCCCGGTAGCGACTAGCACAGATACGCAGTATTTT. As protein: CASSPVATSTDTQYF.

This clonotype showed up just a few times. This sequence joins TRBV15 and TRBJ2-5; D possibly corresponds to TRBD2 (6 bases). CDR3 size: 15 residues. Germline-derived CDR1 and CDR2 are LNHNV and YYDKDF (reference sequence). Trimming removed 1 base at V and 5 bases at J, with 14 bases between. The CDR3 DNA reads TGTGCCACCAGCAGAGGACCGGGGGTTTTGGAGACCCAGTACTTC. Its protein product is CATSRGPGVLETQYF.

V is TRBV5-1 and J is TRBJ2-1; D gene unclear. The germline gives CDR1 SGHRS, CDR2 YFSETQ. Trimming took off 0 bases at V and 5 bases at J, with 9 bases between the two ends. The CDR3 covers 14 residues. The CDR3 DNA reads as TGCGCCAGCAGCTTGGTTTCTCTTAACAATGAGCAGTTCTTC. Translating gives CASSLVSLNNEQFF.

The rearrangement links TRBV9 to TRBJ2-1; D ambiguous. V lost 0 bases and J 0 bases, leaving 10 bases between the germline ends. From germline, CDR1 is SGDLS and CDR2 YYNGEE. This CDR3 has 16 residues. As DNA, the CDR3 is TGTGCCAGCAGCGTAGTGGTCTCGAGCTCCTACAATGAGCAGTTCTTC. Translated: CASSVVVSSSYNEQFF.

This clonotype was picked up a small number of times. The chain recombines TRBV5-6 with TRBJ2-1; 7 positions match TRBD2. The CDR3 has 15 residues. Germline V gene sequence: CDR1 SGHDT, CDR2 YYEEEE. Unmatched junction bases numbered 6, after V lost 2 bases and J lost 4 bases. The CDR3 DNA is TGTGCCAGCAGCTTTGGAGCGGGGTGGTACAATGAGCAGTTCTTC. This codes for CASSFGAGWYNEQFF.

This chain links TRBV21-1 with TRBJ2-7; the D call of TRBD1 is as the table states it, not checked on the DNA. TRBV21-1 is given as a pseudogene. The CDR3 length is 18 residues. Here the CDR3 DNA reads TGTGCCAGCAGCCCCCTGGGGGCAGGGAACCTTCCCTCCTACGAGCAGTACTTC. This sequence encodes CASSPLGAGNLPSYEQYF.

V usage is TRBV20-1 and J usage is TRBJ2-4; 7 positions match TRBD1. CDR1 DFQATT and CDR2 SNEGSKA come from the germline V gene (reference sequence). Losses at the gene ends were 5 bases for V and 4 bases for J; bases not matched to a gene: 5. CDR3 length equals 13 residues. CDR3 sequence: CSAPDRQKNIQYF. The CDR3 DNA is TGCAGTGCTCCGGACAGGCAAAAAAACATTCAGTACTTC.

This clonotype was observed a few times. The genes are TRBV20-1 and TRBJ1-4; 9 nucleotides line up with TRBD1. Germline trimming cut 3 bases from V and 5 bases from J; bases unmatched to any gene: 1. This CDR3 has 13 amino acids. Germline V gene data show CDR1 as DFQATT and CDR2 as SNEGSKA (reference sequence). The CDR3 bases are TGCAGTGCTAGGACAGGGGGGAATGAAAAACTGTTTTTT. This gives the protein CSARTGGNEKLFF.

The rearrangement links TRBV2 to TRBJ2-5, with D possibly being TRBD1 or TRBD2 (5 bases each). Germline assignment: CDR1 SNHLY and CDR2 FYNNEI. The CDR3 totals 16 residues. V was cut by 7 bases and J by 0 bases, with 18 bases left in between. CDR3 bases: TGTGCCAGCACCCCGAGGAGGACATCGTACCAAGAGACCCAGTACTTC. Its translation is CASTPRRTSYQETQYF.

This chain uses TRBV6-2 or TRBV6-3 with TRBJ2-5, with a possible D match to TRBD2 (6 bases). CDR3 length: 14 amino acids. V shed 3 bases and J shed 3 bases, with 11 bases lying between them. Germline CDR1 MNHEY, CDR2 SVGEGT. The CDR3 spells CASSYWEVKETQYF. CDR3 DNA: TGTGCCAGCAGTTATTGGGAGGTTAAAGAGACCCAGTACTTC.

The gene calls are TRBV24-1 and TRBJ2-1; either TRBD1 or TRBD2 may fit D (6 bases each). Per germline, CDR1 KGHDR and CDR2 SFDVKD. V shed 3 bases and J shed 7 bases, with 21 bases lying between them. This CDR3 has 17 amino acids. CDR3 nucleotides: TGTGCCACCAGTGATGGAGGGGGGCCGGGAGTAGAGAATGAGCAGTTCTTC. Its translation is CATSDGGGPGVENEQFF.

Only a few counts were recorded for this clonotype. The chain couples TRBV2 to TRBJ2-1, with TRBD2 identical over 14 bases. Germline V gene sequence: CDR1 SNHLY, CDR2 FYNNEI. This CDR3 contains 18 residues. V was clipped by 4 bases and J by 0 bases; unmatched bases: 5. The CDR3 spells CASSGGLAGGRSYNEQFF. The CDR3 coding sequence is TGTGCCAGCAGTGGTGGACTAGCGGGAGGACGCTCCTACAATGAGCAGTTCTTC. The full variable domain, in which reference TRBV2 and TRBJ2-1 provide the parts outside the CDR3, is EPEVTQTPSHQVTQMGQEVILRCVPISNHLYFYWYRQILGQKVEFLVSFYNNEISEKSEIFDDQFSVERPDGSNFTLKIRSTKLEDSAMYFCASSGGLAGGRSYNEQFFGPGTRLTVL.

This clonotype was found many times. The gene calls are TRBV5-1 and TRBJ2-3; no definite D call. V was pared by 0 bases and J by 4 bases, with 9 bases between. Per the germline V gene, CDR1 is SGHRS and CDR2 is YFSETQ. The CDR3 totals 14 residues. The CDR3 loop is CASSLVKVPDTQYF. The DNA for the CDR3 is TGCGCCAGCAGCTTGGTGAAGGTCCCAGATACGCAGTATTTT.

This clonotype came up a few times. The chain joins TRBV15 to TRBJ1-2, with no clear D. Germline assignment: CDR1 LNHNV and CDR2 YYDKDF (reference sequence). The germline V and J ends were trimmed by 0 bases and 6 bases, with 8 bases remaining between them. The CDR3 loop spans 13 amino acids. The CDR3 loop reads CATSREISNGYTF. The CDR3 DNA follows: TGTGCCACCAGCAGAGAGATCTCGAATGGCTACACCTTC.